The clone carrying this T cell receptor beta chain was observed at least ten times. The authors prepared the TCRbeta library with unique molecular identifiers. TCRdb reprocessed the PCR reads via MiXCR and lists one record per CDR3 protein. The sample records about 610,000 distinct CDR3 sequences, roughly a tenth being singletons. The CDR3 runs 16 residues. The germline gives CDR1 SGHTA, CDR2 FQGNSA. The V end lost 3 bases, the J end lost 0 bases, and 12 bases lay between the germline ends. The sample belongs to a study of T-cell reconstitution after alpha-beta-depleted transplantation in children. V and J are TRBV7-2 and TRBJ2-4; possible D gene TRBD2, 5 bases. The receptor was isolated from a human donor who donated a stem cell graft to a child with acute myeloid leukemia. The specimen was PBMCs from the stem cell graft donor, collected from the stem cell graft. The CDR3 region is CASSFDGGSAKNIQYF. The CDR3 coding sequence is TGTGCCAGCAGCTTTGATGGCGGGTCAGCCAAAAACATTCAGTACTTC.